The 32 T cell receptor beta chains below all came from one sample that was sequenced in a study of blood T cell repertoires in COVID-19. Generated by immunoSEQ multiplex PCR, the TCRdb table keeps only in-frame clones and is missing some. The data contain more than 250,000 clones, 84% of them singletons. The specimen was peripheral blood. These receptor sequences come from a human donor in a cohort sampled during active COVID-19.

V and J are TRBV28 and TRBJ2-7; perhaps TRBD2 as D (5 bases). The germline V gene encodes CDR1 MDHEN and CDR2 SYDVKM. There are 13 residues in the CDR3. The V and J ends lost 7 bases and 6 bases respectively, with 16 bases between them. The CDR3 sequence: CASTISEAGEQYF. DNA for the CDR3: TGTGCCAGCACCATATCGGAGGCGGGCGAGCAGTACTTC.

This clone was detected only once. This chain links TRBV27 with TRBJ2-3; D may be TRBD2 (7 bases). The CDR3 runs to 15 residues. V was cut by 2 bases and J by 3 bases, with 12 bases left in between. Germline-derived CDR1 and CDR2 are MNHEY and SMNVEV (reference sequence). This CDR3 reads CASSLRGGATDTQYF. For the CDR3, the DNA is TGTGCCAGCAGTTTACGAGGGGGGGCAACAGATACGCAGTATTTT.

The rearrangement joins TRBV20-1 to TRBJ1-5; 8 nucleotides line up with TRBD1. In germline, CDR1 is DFQATT, CDR2 SNEGSKA (reference sequence). The CDR3 has 17 residues. The V and J ends lost 3 bases and 0 bases, in that order; junction bases with no gene match: 10. The CDR3 sequence is CSASAGTGINSNQPQHF. CDR3 sequence (DNA): TGCAGTGCTAGTGCGGGGACAGGTATCAATAGCAATCAGCCCCAGCATTTT.

The chain links TRBV7-9 to TRBJ2-1; possibly TRBD2 for D (5 bases). Trimming removed 5 bases at V and 5 bases at J, with 10 bases between. The CDR3 is 13 amino acids. In germline, CDR1 is SEHNR, CDR2 FQNEAQ (reference sequence). CDR3 sequence: CASSRQRNNEQFF. CDR3 DNA: TGTGCCAGCAGCCGCCAGCGGAACAATGAGCAGTTCTTC. Using reference TRBV7-9 and TRBJ2-1 for the parts outside the CDR3, the full variable domain is DTGVSQNPRHKITKRGQNVTFRCDPISEHNRLYWYRQTLGQGPEFLTYFQNEAQLEKSRLLSDRFSAERPKGSFSTLEIQRTEQGDSAMYLCASSRQRNNEQFFGPGTRLTVL.

The sample holds a few counts of this clone. The chain couples TRBV4-1 to TRBJ2-1; a weak D match, TRBD2 (6 bases). Trimming took off 4 bases at V and 10 bases at J, with 14 bases between the two ends. The CDR3 consists of 13 residues. Germline-derived CDR1 and CDR2 are MGHRA and YSYEKL. The CDR3 DNA is TGCGCCAGCAGCCTTATAACTAGCACGGAGCAGTTCTTC. Protein product: CASSLITSTEQFF.

This clone was counted only a few times. The chain is built from TRBV19 and TRBJ1-5, with TRBD1 as a possible D gene (6 bases). The CDR3 has 15 amino acids. V was pared by 6 bases and J by 0 bases, with 12 bases between. CDR1 and CDR2 from the germline V gene are LNHDA and SQIVND (reference sequence). In DNA, the CDR3 is TGTGCCAGTAGAAAAAACAGGGTTAGCAATCAGCCCCAGCATTTT. Its protein product is CASRKNRVSNQPQHF.

The J gene is TRBJ2-1, the V gene TRBV7-3; TRBD2 is a possible D gene (6 bases). This CDR3 has 14 amino acids. V was pared by 2 bases and J by 3 bases, with 8 bases between. Germline loops: CDR1 SGHTA, CDR2 FQGTGA. The CDR3 DNA reads TGTGCCAGCAGCTTAGGGGACTTCTACAATGAGCAGTTCTTC. As protein: CASSLGDFYNEQFF.

The chain has TRBV3-1 (or the pseudogene TRBV3-2) and TRBJ2-7, with 10 bases fitting TRBD2. The CDR3 runs to 17 residues. Germline CDR1 LGHDT, CDR2 YNNKEL (reference sequence). J was trimmed by 2 bases and V by 4 bases; bases with no gene match: 11. Here the CDR3 DNA reads TGTGCCAGCAGCCCGAGCGGGGGGGCCTTTCCAACCTACGAGCAGTACTTC. This sequence encodes CASSPSGGAFPTYEQYF.

The rearrangement links TRBV5-1 to TRBJ2-5; D gene unclear. This CDR3 spans 13 amino acids. CDR1 and CDR2 (germline): SGHRS, YFSETQ. Trimming took 1 base from V and 2 from J, leaving 6 bases between them. The CDR3 nucleotides are TGCGCCAGCAGCTTGTCGACTCAAGAGACCCAGTACTTC. Protein: CASSLSTQETQYF.

V gene TRBV10-1 combines with J gene TRBJ1-3; D is unresolved. The CDR3 runs 15 residues. Germline CDR1 and CDR2: WNHNN and SYGVQD (reference sequence). Trimming shortened V by 6 bases and J by 0 bases, and 12 bases separated the two germline ends. The DNA for the CDR3 is TGCGCCAGCAGCCGGGATTTCCCCTCTGGAAACACCATATATTTT. Translation gives CASSRDFPSGNTIYF.

V and J are TRBV28 and TRBJ2-7; D remains ambiguous. CDR3 length equals 14 residues. V lost 6 bases to trimming and J lost 4 bases, with 16 bases between them. Germline loops: CDR1 MDHEN, CDR2 SYDVKM. The CDR3 is CASSLGGPKYEQYF. The CDR3 nucleotides are TGTGCCAGCAGCCTGGGTGGGCCCAAATACGAGCAGTACTTC.

J is TRBJ1-5 and V is TRBV6-2 or TRBV6-3; D gene ambiguous. In germline, CDR1 is MNHEY, CDR2 SVGEGT. The CDR3 is made up of 17 amino acids. V lost 2 bases and J lost 1, with 15 bases in between. CDR3 nucleotides: TGTGCCAGCAGTTACAGGGAGCCTGCATGGAGCAATCAGCCCCAGCATTTT. This encodes CASSYREPAWSNQPQHF.

The chain couples TRBV25-1 to TRBJ1-5, with unresolved D. V lost 5 bases and J lost 0, with 11 bases in between. The germline gives CDR1 MGHDK, CDR2 SYGVNS. The CDR3 contains 15 residues. CDR3 bases: TGTGCCAGCAGTCCTCCAGGCTATAGCAATCAGCCCCAGCATTTT. As protein: CASSPPGYSNQPQHF.

This chain joins TRBV6-5 and TRBJ1-2; weak D call: TRBD1 (5 bases). This CDR3 has 14 amino acids. Deletions cut 2 bases from V and 4 bases from J, with 11 bases between. The germline CDR1 and CDR2 sequences are MNHEY and SVGAGI. The CDR3 DNA sequence: TGTGCCAGCAGTTACGGGTCAGGGCCCTATGGCTACACCTTC. Translated, it gives CASSYGSGPYGYTF.

V usage is TRBV29-1 and J usage is TRBJ2-1; the match to TRBD2 covers 8 bases. The CDR3 has 13 residues. Trimming at V came to 8 bases and at J to 8 bases, leaving 11 bases not matched to a gene. Germline V gene data show CDR1 as SQVTM and CDR2 as ANQGSEA. In nucleotides, the CDR3 is TGCAGCATTCTGGCGGGAGGTATCTATGAGCAGTTCTTC. This translates into CSILAGGIYEQFF.

This sequence joins TRBV5-5 and TRBJ1-2; 7 positions match TRBD1. The V and J ends lost 4 bases and 8 bases, in that order; junction bases with no gene match: 11. Germline-derived CDR1 and CDR2 are SGHKS and YYEKEE (reference sequence). This CDR3 has 14 residues. The CDR3 here is CASSTTSGGGGYTF. The CDR3 bases are TGTGCCAGCAGCACAACATCAGGGGGAGGCGGCTACACCTTC. The variable domain in full, with the rest retrieved from reference TRBV5-5 and TRBJ1-2, is DAGVTQSPTHLIKTRGQQVTLRCSPISGHKSVSWYQQVLGQGPQFIFQYYEKEERGRGNFPDRFSARQFPNYSSELNVNALLLGDSALYLCASSTTSGGGGYTFGSGTRLTVV.

This clone appeared a single time. J is TRBJ2-1 and V is TRBV3-1 (or the pseudogene TRBV3-2); 9 bases map to TRBD2. Trimming cost V 3 bases and J 4 bases; bases outside gene matches: 7. The CDR3 runs 16 residues. CDR1 and CDR2 (germline): LGHDT, YNNKEL (reference sequence). The CDR3 is CASSQDLAGRYNEQFF. The CDR3 DNA reads as TGTGCCAGCAGCCAGGACCTAGCGGGGAGGTACAATGAGCAGTTCTTC.

This chain uses TRBV5-1 with TRBJ2-1; 7 nucleotides match TRBD1. The J segment lost 8 bases and the V segment lost 2 bases, leaving 10 bases of the junction unmatched. The length of the CDR3 is 15 residues. Germline CDR1 is SGHRS and CDR2 is YFSETQ. The CDR3 spells CASSFGRGGSYEQFF. CDR3 nucleotide sequence: TGCGCCAGCAGCTTTGGCCGAGGGGGCTCCTATGAGCAGTTCTTC.

The CDR3 DNA reads as TGTGCCAGCAGTGCCCACGGGGTGCAAGAGACCCAGTACTTC. This codes for CASSAHGVQETQYF. The chain uses TRBV2 and TRBJ2-5, with D possibly being TRBD2 (5 bases). The CDR3 is 14 residues long. V was shortened by 4 bases and J by 2 bases, with 11 bases between the two germline ends. Germline V CDR1 and CDR2: SNHLY, FYNNEI.

This clone occurred once. The chain employs TRBV10-1 and TRBJ1-5; D is unclear. The V gene lost 5 bases and the J gene lost 4 bases, with 9 bases spanning the gap. CDR1 and CDR2 (germline): WNHNN, SYGVQD (reference sequence). This CDR3 is built from 13 residues. The CDR3 sequence is CASSPGLNQPQHF. DNA of the CDR3: TGCGCCAGCAGTCCGGGTTTAAATCAGCCCCAGCATTTT.

The rearrangement joins TRBV5-1 to TRBJ2-7, with D tentatively TRBD1 (6 bases). Between the trimmed V and J ends, which lost 4 bases and 2 bases, there was a span of 16 bases. The CDR3 runs 15 residues. Germline V lookup: CDR1 SGHRS, CDR2 YFSETQ. The CDR3 spells CASSLSFAGAYEQYF. For the CDR3, the DNA is TGCGCCAGCAGCCTTTCCTTCGCAGGGGCCTACGAGCAGTACTTC.

In the case of this clone: At one boundary the junction diverges from the germline segment, which might be a read error. The rearrangement uses TRBV7-7 and TRBJ2-1; D not resolved. There are 15 residues in the CDR3. From germline, CDR1 is SSHAT and CDR2 FNYEAQ (reference sequence). The chain's CDR3 is CASSATLDVVHEQFF. CDR3 nucleotide sequence: TGTGCTAGCAGCGCCACCCTAGATGTAGTGCATGAGCAGTTCTTC.

This clone was seen repeatedly, ten times or more. The chain has TRBV4-1 and TRBJ1-4; the D is unclear. The ends were cut back, 5 bases at V and 4 bases at J, with 8 bases in the middle. The germline CDR1 and CDR2 sequences are MGHRA and YSYEKL. The CDR3 has 13 amino acids. CDR3: CASSGGYNEKLFF. The DNA of the CDR3 is TGCGCCAGCAGCGGCGGATATAATGAAAAACTGTTTTTT.

The chain has TRBV6-5 and TRBJ2-2; tentatively, D is TRBD1 (6 bases). Germline V gene data show CDR1 as MNHEY and CDR2 as SVGAGI. Trimming shortened V by 5 bases and J by 6 bases, and 13 bases separated the two germline ends. The CDR3 is 14 amino acids. CDR3 bases: TGTGCCAGCAGTCAGACAGGCGTCCCCGGGGAGCTGTTTTTT. Translated, it gives CASSQTGVPGELFF.

The chain is built from TRBV5-6 and TRBJ1-2; D perhaps matches TRBD1 (6 bases). CDR1 and CDR2 from the germline V gene are SGHDT and YYEEEE. Trimming stripped 6 bases from V and 6 bases from J, with 21 bases between. This CDR3 is built from 15 residues. The CDR3 is CASTTTLTGYDGYTF. CDR3 nucleotides: TGTGCCAGCACCACTACCCTGACAGGCTACGATGGCTACACCTTC.

This clone was observed once. V gene TRBV7-3 combines with J gene TRBJ1-1; possibly TRBD1 for D (6 bases). Trimming stripped 6 bases from V and 4 bases from J, with 12 bases between. CDR3 length: 13 amino acids. Germline CDR1 reads SGHTA; CDR2 reads FQGTGA. DNA of the CDR3: TGTGCCAGCAGTCCACAGGGTGTCACTGAAGCTTTCTTT. It specifies CASSPQGVTEAFF.

The sample holds one count of this clone. The rearrangement joins TRBV6-1 to TRBJ2-2; D is unclear. CDR1 is MNHNS and CDR2 is SASEGT in the germline V gene. The CDR3 is made up of 14 amino acids. With 5 bases removed from V and 5 bases from J, the gap between germline ends came to 12 bases. This CDR3 reads CASSTRLDTGELFF. DNA for the CDR3: TGTGCCAGCAGTACGCGGCTAGATACCGGGGAGCTGTTTTTT.

The rearrangement links TRBV4-3 to TRBJ2-7, with 9 bases that match TRBD1. J lost 5 bases, V lost 3 bases, and 8 bases had no gene match. Germline CDR1 reads LGHNA; CDR2 reads YSLEER. The CDR3 runs to 15 residues. CDR3 nucleotides: TGCGCCAGCAGCCACAGCTGGACAGGGGAAAACGAGCAGTACTTC. It codes for CASSHSWTGENEQYF.

This chain links TRBV3-1 (or the pseudogene TRBV3-2) with TRBJ2-1; possibly TRBD2 for D (6 bases). The CDR3 totals 13 residues. CDR1 is LGHDT and CDR2 is YNNKEL in the germline V gene (reference sequence). Trimming took 5 bases from V and 10 from J, leaving 15 bases between them. The CDR3 DNA is TGTGCCAGCAGCGAAAGAAACCGGGAGGAGCAGTTCTTC. Amino acids: CASSERNREEQFF.

This rearrangement joins TRBV4-1 to TRBJ2-1; 12 bases are a match to TRBD1. The CDR3 is 18 residues long. Germline V gives CDR1 MGHRA, CDR2 YSYEKL. J was trimmed by 7 bases and V by 3 bases; bases with no gene match: 13. CDR3 nucleotides: TGCGCCAGCAGCCAGGATCGATCCGGGACAGGGGGCAGGAATGAGCAGTTCTTC. This codes for CASSQDRSGTGGRNEQFF.

The chain is built from TRBV5-5 and TRBJ2-1, with D possibly TRBD2 on 6 matching bases. V was pared by 2 bases and J by 6 bases, with 15 bases between. This CDR3 comprises 15 residues. The germline V gene encodes CDR1 SGHKS and CDR2 YYEKEE (reference sequence). CDR3 loop: CASSFLGGLVNEQFF. The CDR3 DNA reads as TGTGCCAGCAGCTTCCTCGGGGGACTTGTCAATGAGCAGTTCTTC.

In this sample, this clone turned up once. The rearrangement uses TRBV11-2 and TRBJ2-7; D unresolved. CDR3 length: 13 amino acids. CDR1 and CDR2 (germline): SGHAT, FQNNGV. The germline V and J ends were trimmed by 5 bases and 2 bases, with 10 bases remaining between them. The CDR3 DNA follows: TGTGCCAGCAGCAGGAGCCGTACCTACGAGCAGTACTTC. Protein sequence: CASSRSRTYEQYF.